This T cell receptor beta chain was captured in a study of blood T cell repertoires in COVID-19. Study-level background: There were acute and convalescent COVID-19 samples, and they came from the United States, Italy and Spain.

Trimming cost V 5 bases and J 2 bases; bases outside gene matches: 2. Germline lookup yields CDR1 SNHLY and CDR2 FYNNEI. This CDR3 comprises 13 residues. As originally analysed: Reference gene primers were amplified, and this amplification served to estimate nucleated cell counts. Only in-frame clones appear in the TCRdb table, and some are missing; sequencing was by immunoSEQ multiplex PCR. V and J calls and clone size are as listed in that table; D and trimming were resolved from the DNA. Altogether some 11,000 clones are present, approximately 91% being singletons, with the ten largest covering around 30%.

This sequence joins TRBV2 and TRBJ1-1; 7 bases line up with TRBD1. The sequencing input was peripheral blood. This sequence originates from a woman in her seventies with active COVID-19. Here the CDR3 DNA reads TGTGCCAGCAGTCGACAGGGAAACACTGAAGCTTTCTTT. Translation gives CASSRQGNTEAFF.